One and the same sample provided the 9 T cell receptor beta chains below, sequenced in a study of blood T cells in healthy people across ages. A second PCR of 7 to 11 cycles used a sample-barcoded 5' primer and a J-beta primer mix. TCRdb passed the 5' RACE reads through MiXCR, listing each CDR3 protein once. The sample contains roughly 730,000 distinct CDR3 sequences, about 61% of which appear only once. Input material: blood. The receptors derive from a middle-aged man in good health.

This clonotype was detected a few times. This chain links TRBV29-1 with TRBJ2-2, with D perhaps matching TRBD1 (6 bases). Germline CDR1 and CDR2: SQVTM and ANQGSEA. The CDR3 length is 15 residues. V dropped 3 bases and J dropped 2 bases, with 13 bases sitting between them. The CDR3 loop reads CSVELQGSNTGELFF. In DNA, the CDR3 is TGCAGCGTTGAGCTACAGGGTTCAAACACCGGGGAGCTGTTTTTT.

The chain employs TRBV10-3 and TRBJ2-5, with TRBD1 matching 7 bases. CDR1 is ENHRY and CDR2 is SYGVKD in the germline V gene. Germline trimming cut 0 bases from V and 5 bases from J; bases unmatched to any gene: 18. This CDR3 contains 19 residues. The CDR3 reads CAISESRGRFGEGLETQYF. CDR3 in DNA: TGTGCCATCAGTGAGTCTAGGGGGCGCTTTGGTGAAGGTCTCGAGACCCAGTACTTC.

This clonotype was counted only a few times. This chain connects TRBV20-1 to TRBJ1-1; D perhaps matches TRBD1 (6 bases). CDR1 and CDR2 from the germline V gene are DFQATT and SNEGSKA (reference sequence). V dropped 3 bases and J dropped 4 bases, with 12 bases sitting between them. This CDR3 contains 13 residues. DNA of the CDR3: TGCAGTGCTAGCCAGGGGAAGACCACTGAAGCTTTCTTT. The encoded protein is CSASQGKTTEAFF.

This clonotype was seen more than once but under ten times. This chain joins TRBV29-1 and TRBJ2-1; 7 bases are shared with TRBD2. This CDR3 is 16 amino acids long. Germline CDR1 is SQVTM and CDR2 is ANQGSEA. J lost 6 bases, V lost 5 bases, and 16 bases had no gene match. CDR3 residues: CSVMGGHGKVGNEQFF. DNA for the CDR3: TGCAGCGTTATGGGAGGGCACGGGAAGGTTGGCAATGAGCAGTTCTTC.

The chain's CDR3 is CASSLQPVGTDTQYF. The CDR3 DNA sequence: TGTGCCAGCAGCTTACAACCTGTGGGCACAGATACGCAGTATTTT. The rearrangement links TRBV5-5 to TRBJ2-3; no definite D call. Germline V lookup: CDR1 SGHKS, CDR2 YYEKEE (reference sequence). Trimming stripped 2 bases from V and 1 base from J, with 11 bases between. The CDR3 is made up of 15 amino acids.

The chain links TRBV9 to TRBJ1-1, with D unclear. This CDR3 has 13 amino acids. V lost 0 bases and J 11 bases, leaving 14 bases between the germline ends. Germline V gene lookup returns CDR1 SGDLS and CDR2 YYNGEE. DNA of the CDR3: TGTGCCAGCAGCGTAGTTTCCCCCGGAGGGGCTTTCTTT. Protein sequence: CASSVVSPGGAFF.

J is TRBJ2-3 and V is TRBV10-3; 10 bases fit TRBD2. The germline V gene encodes CDR1 ENHRY and CDR2 SYGVKD. The CDR3 loop spans 15 amino acids. Trimming took 5 bases from V and 3 from J; bases not matched to a gene: 5. The CDR3 sequence: CAISRGLAETDTQYF. CDR3 bases: TGTGCCATCAGTCGTGGACTAGCGGAAACAGATACGCAGTATTTT.

This clonotype has just one count. The rearrangement uses TRBV29-1 and TRBJ1-2, with 7 bases lining up with TRBD1. Trimming took 3 bases from V and 4 from J; bases not matched to a gene: 5. Germline CDR1 and CDR2: SQVTM and ANQGSEA. CDR3 length: 13 amino acids. CDR3 sequence: CSVESPGGYGYTF. The CDR3, as DNA: TGCAGCGTTGAGAGTCCAGGGGGCTATGGCTACACCTTC. The variable domain in full, completed from reference TRBV29-1 and TRBJ1-2, reads SAVISQKPSRDICQRGTSLTIQCQVDSQVTMMFWYRQQPGQSLTLIATANQGSEATYESGFVIDKFPISRPNLTFSTLTVSNMSPEDSSIYLCSVESPGGYGYTFGSGTRLTVV.

The CDR3 here is CSADRGSGETQYF. DNA for the CDR3: TGCAGCGCCGACAGGGGTTCAGGGGAGACCCAGTACTTC. The rearrangement links TRBV29-1 to TRBJ2-5; 8 nucleotides match TRBD1. The CDR3 has 13 amino acids. Germline assignment: CDR1 SQVTM and CDR2 ANQGSEA. The V gene end was trimmed by 7 bases and the J gene end by 5 bases; junction bases not matched to a gene: 9.